This entry features one TCR beta chain sequence. As yet, its antigen is unknown. Generation of TCR cDNA used 5'RACE template switching (which added a universal primer site and UMIs). One entry per CDR3 protein results from TCRdb running MiXCR on the 5' RACE reads. Of a few hundred thousand distinct CDR3 sequences listed, roughly 8% were seen once; the top ten hold 17%. This sample is drawn from a study of T cells after yellow fever vaccination. Trimming removed 2 bases from V and 2 bases from J, with 3 bases in between. The CDR3 is 13 amino acids. Looked up from germline, CDR1 is SGHVS and CDR2 is FNYEAQ. General study points: Subsequent to the booster, the majority of primary-vaccination clones reappeared (roughly 97% CD4, approximately 90% CD8).

The sample consisted of PBMCs, taken 45 days after the first yellow fever vaccination. This chain joins TRBV7-6 and TRBJ1-4; D call uncertain. The source is a man aged 18 to 35 who received the YFV17D yellow fever vaccine. CDR3 coding DNA: TGTGCCAGCAGCTTACAGACTAATGAAAAACTGTTTTTT. Amino acids: CASSLQTNEKLFF.